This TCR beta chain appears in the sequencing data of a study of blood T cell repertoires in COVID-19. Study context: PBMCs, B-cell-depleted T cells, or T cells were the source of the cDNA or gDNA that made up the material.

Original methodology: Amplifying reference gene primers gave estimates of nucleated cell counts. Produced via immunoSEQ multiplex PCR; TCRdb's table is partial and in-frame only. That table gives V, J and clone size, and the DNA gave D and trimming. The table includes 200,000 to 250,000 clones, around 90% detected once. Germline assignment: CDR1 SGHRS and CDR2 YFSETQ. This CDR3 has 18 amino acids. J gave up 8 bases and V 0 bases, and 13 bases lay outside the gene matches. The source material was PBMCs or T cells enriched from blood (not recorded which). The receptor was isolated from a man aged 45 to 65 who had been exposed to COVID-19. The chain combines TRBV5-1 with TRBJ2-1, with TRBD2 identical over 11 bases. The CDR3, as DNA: TGCGCCAGCAGCTTGGGGGGGCTAGCGGGAGGTTACCGGGATGAGCAGTTCTTC. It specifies CASSLGGLAGGYRDEQFF.